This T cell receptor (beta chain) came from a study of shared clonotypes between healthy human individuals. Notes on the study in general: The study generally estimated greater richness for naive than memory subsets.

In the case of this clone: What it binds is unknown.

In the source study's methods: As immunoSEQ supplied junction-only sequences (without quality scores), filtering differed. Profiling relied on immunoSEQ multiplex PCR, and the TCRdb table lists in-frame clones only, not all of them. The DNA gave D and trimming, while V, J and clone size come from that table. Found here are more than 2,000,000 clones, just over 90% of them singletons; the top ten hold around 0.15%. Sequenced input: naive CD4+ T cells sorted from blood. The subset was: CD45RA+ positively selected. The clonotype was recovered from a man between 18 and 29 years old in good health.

CDR3 nucleotide sequence: TGTGCCAGCAGCTTAGAAGGGACAGGGCTAGGAGATACGCAGTATTTT. Its protein is CASSLEGTGLGDTQYF. This chain uses TRBV11-2 with TRBJ2-3, with 9 bases that match TRBD1. Trimming removed 0 bases from V and 5 bases from J; junction bases left unmatched: 6. Germline lookup yields CDR1 SGHAT and CDR2 FQNNGV. CDR3 length equals 16 residues.